These 8 T cell receptor beta chains came from one sample sequenced in a study of blood T cell repertoires in COVID-19. Profiled with immunoSEQ multiplex PCR; TCRdb holds only in-frame clones, not every one. The top ten hold around 8% of the sample, which has some 170,000 clones, 82% seen once. Input material: peripheral blood. Receptor source: an older woman with acute or convalescent COVID-19.

The CDR3: CASSTGPSRDYGYTF. As DNA, the CDR3 is TGTGCCAGCAGCACCGGCCCTTCCAGGGACTATGGCTACACCTTC. V is TRBV5-4 and J is TRBJ1-2; the D gene is possibly TRBD1 (5 bases). The CDR3 has 15 residues. With 4 bases removed from V and 3 bases from J, the gap between germline ends came to 16 bases. The V gene's germline CDR1 is SGHNT and CDR2 YYREEE (reference sequence).

Regarding this clone: Distinct nucleotide sequences in the sample also encode this CDR3. This chain joins TRBV5-1 and TRBJ1-1, with a possible D match to TRBD1 (5 bases). This CDR3 is 14 amino acids long. With 1 base removed from V and 3 bases from J, the gap between germline ends came to 10 bases. CDR1 and CDR2 (germline): SGHRS, YFSETQ. CDR3 residues: CASSLPDRDTEAFF. For the CDR3, the DNA is TGCGCCAGCAGCTTGCCCGACAGAGACACTGAAGCTTTCTTT.

This sequence joins TRBV6-1 and TRBJ1-6, with D possibly TRBD1 on 6 matching bases. Trimming took 0 bases from V and 12 from J, leaving 15 bases between them. CDR1 MNHNS and CDR2 SASEGT come from the germline V gene. The CDR3 has 15 residues. The chain's CDR3 is CASSEAAGAIGPLHF. The DNA of the CDR3 is TGTGCCAGCAGTGAAGCGGCAGGGGCAATAGGACCCCTCCACTTT.

The rearrangement joins TRBV12-3 or TRBV12-4 to TRBJ2-5; 9 bases match TRBD2. The CDR3 contains 13 residues. The J segment lost 5 bases and the V segment lost 5 bases, leaving 3 bases of the junction unmatched. The CDR3 nucleotides read TGTGCCAGCAGTAAGGCGGGGGGGGAGACCCAGTACTTC. It is translated as CASSKAGGETQYF.

The chain joins TRBV28 to TRBJ2-1; TRBD2 might be the D (6 bases). The length of the CDR3 is 16 residues. Looked up from germline, CDR1 is MDHEN and CDR2 is SYDVKM. V lost 3 bases and J 4 bases, leaving 16 bases between the germline ends. The CDR3 DNA sequence: TGTGCCAGCAGTTTTGAGGGTGGGGCGGGGTACAATGAGCAGTTCTTC. Translated, it gives CASSFEGGAGYNEQFF.

This rearrangement joins TRBV7-8 to TRBJ1-1; the match to TRBD1 covers 11 bases. Unmatched junction bases numbered 10, after V lost 1 base and J lost 0 bases. The CDR3 extends over 19 amino acids. Germline V gives CDR1 SGHVS, CDR2 FQNEAQ. The CDR3 here is CASSLGVFGTGGVNTEAFF. The DNA of the CDR3 is TGTGCCAGCAGCTTAGGGGTTTTTGGGACAGGGGGAGTGAACACTGAAGCTTTCTTT.

The chain joins TRBV7-9 to TRBJ2-3; D is unclear. CDR1 is SEHNR, CDR2 FQNEAQ, per germline (reference sequence). V lost 5 bases, J lost 1 base, and 10 bases lay in between. CDR3 size: 14 residues. CDR3 sequence: CASSSLSGTDTQYF. DNA of the CDR3: TGTGCCAGCAGCAGTCTCTCAGGCACAGATACGCAGTATTTT.

The chain has TRBV7-2 and TRBJ1-2, with 10 bases aligning to TRBD1. CDR1 is SGHTA, CDR2 FQGNSA, per germline. The CDR3 covers 13 residues. V was pared by 3 bases and J by 8 bases, with 3 bases of the junction left unmatched. CDR3 in amino acids: CASSFGTGDGYTF. The CDR3 DNA reads as TGTGCCAGCAGCTTTGGGACAGGGGACGGCTACACCTTC.